These 13 T cell receptor beta chains were all obtained from the same sample, sequenced in a study of shared clonotypes between healthy human individuals. Generated by immunoSEQ multiplex PCR, the TCRdb table keeps only in-frame clones and is missing some. The data hold roughly 550,000 clones, with less than 97% observed a single time. As defined, naive CD8 cells were CD45RO-negative and positively selected for CCR7, with terminally differentiated effector memory CD45RA+ cells excluded. What was sequenced was naive CD8+ T cells sorted from blood. The source is a woman younger than 45 in good health.

This chain joins TRBV7-9 and TRBJ2-1; 8 bases map to TRBD2. The CDR3 covers 18 residues. The germline CDR1 and CDR2 sequences are SEHNR and FQNEAQ (reference sequence). V was pared by 0 bases and J by 8 bases, with 15 bases of the junction left unmatched. CDR3 in DNA: TGTGCCAGCAGCTTAGCGACCCAGCGGGAGTCGGGGGGGGATGAGCAGTTCTTC. This sequence encodes CASSLATQRESGGDEQFF.

V is TRBV25-1 and J is TRBJ1-2, with 11 nucleotides matching TRBD1. The length of the CDR3 is 15 residues. Germline loops: CDR1 MGHDK, CDR2 SYGVNS. After removal of 5 bases from V and 4 bases from J, the junction contained 6 bases not matched to a gene. CDR3 protein: CASSPWTGGLYGYTF. The CDR3 coding sequence is TGTGCCAGCAGTCCCTGGACAGGGGGCCTCTATGGCTACACCTTC.

This clone was picked up a small number of times. V usage is TRBV25-1 and J usage is TRBJ1-1, with no clear D. Trimming removed 1 base at V and 0 bases at J, with 12 bases between. The CDR3 runs 16 residues. Germline CDR1 MGHDK, CDR2 SYGVNS. CDR3: CASSEFGLAVNTEAFF. The CDR3 DNA sequence: TGTGCCAGCAGTGAATTTGGGCTTGCAGTGAACACTGAAGCTTTCTTT. The full variable domain, rest sourced from reference TRBV25-1 and TRBJ1-1, is EADIYQTPRYLVIGTGKKITLECSQTMGHDKMYWYQQDPGMELHLIHYSYGVNSTEKGDLSSESTVSRIRTEHFPLTLESARPSHTSQYLCASSEFGLAVNTEAFFGQGTRLTVV.

The CDR3 reads CAWGLGDEQFF. In DNA, the CDR3 is TGTGCCTGGGGTCTAGGGGATGAGCAGTTCTTC. The chain couples TRBV30 to TRBJ2-1, with D possibly being TRBD1 (5 bases). Looked up from germline, CDR1 is GTSNPN and CDR2 is SVGIG (reference sequence). The CDR3 extends over 11 amino acids. Trimming shortened V by 5 bases and J by 8 bases, and 10 bases separated the two germline ends.

The rearrangement uses TRBV5-1 and TRBJ2-7; TRBD1 might be the D (6 bases). CDR3 length equals 13 residues. The V end was cut by 3 bases, the J end by 2 bases, with 9 bases between. The germline V gene has CDR1 SGHRS and CDR2 YFSETQ. CDR3 loop: CASSSTGAYEQYF. CDR3 nucleotide sequence: TGCGCCAGCAGCTCGACAGGAGCCTACGAGCAGTACTTC.

The chain couples TRBV15 to TRBJ1-4, with D maybe TRBD1 (5 bases). The ends were cut back, 8 bases at V and 0 bases at J, with 16 bases in the middle. The germline CDR1 and CDR2 sequences are LNHNV and YYDKDF (reference sequence). The CDR3 runs 16 residues. As DNA, the CDR3 is TGTGCCACCCGGGAGGGGTTCGCAGCAACTAATGAAAAACTGTTTTTT. Translation gives CATREGFAATNEKLFF.

The genes are TRBV2 and TRBJ1-2; D perhaps matches TRBD1 (5 bases). The CDR3 contains 11 residues. V was shortened by 11 bases and J by 3 bases, with 10 bases between the two germline ends. Germline V gene lookup returns CDR1 SNHLY and CDR2 FYNNEI. Written as DNA, the CDR3 is TGTGCCTTACAGGCCTACTATGGCTACACCTTC. Translated, it gives CALQAYYGYTF.

V and J are TRBV5-6 and TRBJ2-7; 10 bases are shared with TRBD2. V was clipped by 0 bases and J by 5 bases; unmatched bases: 5. Germline V gene data show CDR1 as SGHDT and CDR2 as YYEEEE. The CDR3 runs 15 residues. The CDR3 DNA follows: TGTGCCAGCAGCTTGGTTGGTAGCGGGAGGCACGAGCAGTACTTC. Protein: CASSLVGSGRHEQYF.

This rearrangement joins TRBV11-2 to TRBJ2-3, with D perhaps TRBD1 or TRBD2 (5 bases each). Trimming left V 5 bases short and J 3 bases short, with 15 bases between. Germline CDR1 reads SGHAT; CDR2 reads FQNNGV. This CDR3 contains 15 residues. Written as DNA, the CDR3 is TGTGCCAGCAGCCCGAGACCGGGACGGACAGATACGCAGTATTTT. Protein: CASSPRPGRTDTQYF.

The chain recombines TRBV28 with TRBJ2-7; tentatively, D is TRBD2 (5 bases). Germline V CDR1 and CDR2: MDHEN, SYDVKM. The V gene lost 6 bases and the J gene lost 3 bases, with 18 bases spanning the gap. This CDR3 is 15 amino acids long. DNA for the CDR3: TGTGCCAGCAGAGACCGGAGGACGGGTCTCTACGAGCAGTACTTC. This translates into CASRDRRTGLYEQYF.

The chain is built from TRBV14 and TRBJ1-2; D is perhaps TRBD1 (5 bases). CDR1 is SGHDN and CDR2 is FVKESK in the germline V gene. The CDR3 has 15 amino acids. V gave up 0 bases and J gave up 6 bases, with 14 bases separating them. Here the CDR3 DNA reads TGTGCCAGCAGCCAAGATGTGCAGGGTACGGATGGCTACACCTTC. The encoded protein is CASSQDVQGTDGYTF. The full variable domain, its missing parts supplied by reference TRBV14 and TRBJ1-2, is EAGVTQFPSHSVIEKGQTVTLRCDPISGHDNLYWYRRVMGKEIKFLLHFVKESKQDESGMPNNRFLAERTGGTYSTLKVQPAELEDSGVYFCASSQDVQGTDGYTFGSGTRLTVV.

This rearrangement joins TRBV6-5 to TRBJ1-1; 10 bases line up with TRBD1. CDR1 is MNHEY and CDR2 is SVGAGI in the germline V gene. Trimming removed 0 bases from V and 3 bases from J; junction bases left unmatched: 4. The CDR3 is made up of 16 amino acids. In DNA form, the CDR3 reads TGTGCCAGCAGTTACTCGAGGACAGGGGGATACACTGAAGCTTTCTTT. Amino acids: CASSYSRTGGYTEAFF.

The chain couples TRBV7-6 to TRBJ2-3; 7 bases are shared with TRBD2. CDR3 size: 16 residues. V lost 5 bases, J lost 4 bases, and 12 bases stayed unmatched. The germline gives CDR1 SGHVS, CDR2 FNYEAQ. This CDR3 is CASSASGRGRADTQYF. CDR3 DNA: TGTGCCAGCAGCGCTAGCGGTCGAGGGAGGGCAGATACGCAGTATTTT.